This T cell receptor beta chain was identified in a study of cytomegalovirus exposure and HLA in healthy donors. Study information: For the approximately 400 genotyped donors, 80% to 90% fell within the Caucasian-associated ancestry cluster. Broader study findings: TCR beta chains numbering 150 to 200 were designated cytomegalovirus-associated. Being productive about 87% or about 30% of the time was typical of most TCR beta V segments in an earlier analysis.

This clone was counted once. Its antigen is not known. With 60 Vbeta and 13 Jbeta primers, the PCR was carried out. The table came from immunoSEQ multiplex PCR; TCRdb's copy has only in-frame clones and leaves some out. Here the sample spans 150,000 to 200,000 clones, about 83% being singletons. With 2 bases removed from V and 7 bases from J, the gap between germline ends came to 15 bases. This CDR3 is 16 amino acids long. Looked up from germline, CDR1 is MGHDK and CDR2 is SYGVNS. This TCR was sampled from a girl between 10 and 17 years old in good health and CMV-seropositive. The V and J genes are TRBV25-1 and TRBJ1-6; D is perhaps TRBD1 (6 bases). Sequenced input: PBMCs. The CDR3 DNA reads TGTGCCAGCAGTGAAGGGGGGGGCGGACTAAATTCACCCCTCCACTTT. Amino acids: CASSEGGGGLNSPLHF.